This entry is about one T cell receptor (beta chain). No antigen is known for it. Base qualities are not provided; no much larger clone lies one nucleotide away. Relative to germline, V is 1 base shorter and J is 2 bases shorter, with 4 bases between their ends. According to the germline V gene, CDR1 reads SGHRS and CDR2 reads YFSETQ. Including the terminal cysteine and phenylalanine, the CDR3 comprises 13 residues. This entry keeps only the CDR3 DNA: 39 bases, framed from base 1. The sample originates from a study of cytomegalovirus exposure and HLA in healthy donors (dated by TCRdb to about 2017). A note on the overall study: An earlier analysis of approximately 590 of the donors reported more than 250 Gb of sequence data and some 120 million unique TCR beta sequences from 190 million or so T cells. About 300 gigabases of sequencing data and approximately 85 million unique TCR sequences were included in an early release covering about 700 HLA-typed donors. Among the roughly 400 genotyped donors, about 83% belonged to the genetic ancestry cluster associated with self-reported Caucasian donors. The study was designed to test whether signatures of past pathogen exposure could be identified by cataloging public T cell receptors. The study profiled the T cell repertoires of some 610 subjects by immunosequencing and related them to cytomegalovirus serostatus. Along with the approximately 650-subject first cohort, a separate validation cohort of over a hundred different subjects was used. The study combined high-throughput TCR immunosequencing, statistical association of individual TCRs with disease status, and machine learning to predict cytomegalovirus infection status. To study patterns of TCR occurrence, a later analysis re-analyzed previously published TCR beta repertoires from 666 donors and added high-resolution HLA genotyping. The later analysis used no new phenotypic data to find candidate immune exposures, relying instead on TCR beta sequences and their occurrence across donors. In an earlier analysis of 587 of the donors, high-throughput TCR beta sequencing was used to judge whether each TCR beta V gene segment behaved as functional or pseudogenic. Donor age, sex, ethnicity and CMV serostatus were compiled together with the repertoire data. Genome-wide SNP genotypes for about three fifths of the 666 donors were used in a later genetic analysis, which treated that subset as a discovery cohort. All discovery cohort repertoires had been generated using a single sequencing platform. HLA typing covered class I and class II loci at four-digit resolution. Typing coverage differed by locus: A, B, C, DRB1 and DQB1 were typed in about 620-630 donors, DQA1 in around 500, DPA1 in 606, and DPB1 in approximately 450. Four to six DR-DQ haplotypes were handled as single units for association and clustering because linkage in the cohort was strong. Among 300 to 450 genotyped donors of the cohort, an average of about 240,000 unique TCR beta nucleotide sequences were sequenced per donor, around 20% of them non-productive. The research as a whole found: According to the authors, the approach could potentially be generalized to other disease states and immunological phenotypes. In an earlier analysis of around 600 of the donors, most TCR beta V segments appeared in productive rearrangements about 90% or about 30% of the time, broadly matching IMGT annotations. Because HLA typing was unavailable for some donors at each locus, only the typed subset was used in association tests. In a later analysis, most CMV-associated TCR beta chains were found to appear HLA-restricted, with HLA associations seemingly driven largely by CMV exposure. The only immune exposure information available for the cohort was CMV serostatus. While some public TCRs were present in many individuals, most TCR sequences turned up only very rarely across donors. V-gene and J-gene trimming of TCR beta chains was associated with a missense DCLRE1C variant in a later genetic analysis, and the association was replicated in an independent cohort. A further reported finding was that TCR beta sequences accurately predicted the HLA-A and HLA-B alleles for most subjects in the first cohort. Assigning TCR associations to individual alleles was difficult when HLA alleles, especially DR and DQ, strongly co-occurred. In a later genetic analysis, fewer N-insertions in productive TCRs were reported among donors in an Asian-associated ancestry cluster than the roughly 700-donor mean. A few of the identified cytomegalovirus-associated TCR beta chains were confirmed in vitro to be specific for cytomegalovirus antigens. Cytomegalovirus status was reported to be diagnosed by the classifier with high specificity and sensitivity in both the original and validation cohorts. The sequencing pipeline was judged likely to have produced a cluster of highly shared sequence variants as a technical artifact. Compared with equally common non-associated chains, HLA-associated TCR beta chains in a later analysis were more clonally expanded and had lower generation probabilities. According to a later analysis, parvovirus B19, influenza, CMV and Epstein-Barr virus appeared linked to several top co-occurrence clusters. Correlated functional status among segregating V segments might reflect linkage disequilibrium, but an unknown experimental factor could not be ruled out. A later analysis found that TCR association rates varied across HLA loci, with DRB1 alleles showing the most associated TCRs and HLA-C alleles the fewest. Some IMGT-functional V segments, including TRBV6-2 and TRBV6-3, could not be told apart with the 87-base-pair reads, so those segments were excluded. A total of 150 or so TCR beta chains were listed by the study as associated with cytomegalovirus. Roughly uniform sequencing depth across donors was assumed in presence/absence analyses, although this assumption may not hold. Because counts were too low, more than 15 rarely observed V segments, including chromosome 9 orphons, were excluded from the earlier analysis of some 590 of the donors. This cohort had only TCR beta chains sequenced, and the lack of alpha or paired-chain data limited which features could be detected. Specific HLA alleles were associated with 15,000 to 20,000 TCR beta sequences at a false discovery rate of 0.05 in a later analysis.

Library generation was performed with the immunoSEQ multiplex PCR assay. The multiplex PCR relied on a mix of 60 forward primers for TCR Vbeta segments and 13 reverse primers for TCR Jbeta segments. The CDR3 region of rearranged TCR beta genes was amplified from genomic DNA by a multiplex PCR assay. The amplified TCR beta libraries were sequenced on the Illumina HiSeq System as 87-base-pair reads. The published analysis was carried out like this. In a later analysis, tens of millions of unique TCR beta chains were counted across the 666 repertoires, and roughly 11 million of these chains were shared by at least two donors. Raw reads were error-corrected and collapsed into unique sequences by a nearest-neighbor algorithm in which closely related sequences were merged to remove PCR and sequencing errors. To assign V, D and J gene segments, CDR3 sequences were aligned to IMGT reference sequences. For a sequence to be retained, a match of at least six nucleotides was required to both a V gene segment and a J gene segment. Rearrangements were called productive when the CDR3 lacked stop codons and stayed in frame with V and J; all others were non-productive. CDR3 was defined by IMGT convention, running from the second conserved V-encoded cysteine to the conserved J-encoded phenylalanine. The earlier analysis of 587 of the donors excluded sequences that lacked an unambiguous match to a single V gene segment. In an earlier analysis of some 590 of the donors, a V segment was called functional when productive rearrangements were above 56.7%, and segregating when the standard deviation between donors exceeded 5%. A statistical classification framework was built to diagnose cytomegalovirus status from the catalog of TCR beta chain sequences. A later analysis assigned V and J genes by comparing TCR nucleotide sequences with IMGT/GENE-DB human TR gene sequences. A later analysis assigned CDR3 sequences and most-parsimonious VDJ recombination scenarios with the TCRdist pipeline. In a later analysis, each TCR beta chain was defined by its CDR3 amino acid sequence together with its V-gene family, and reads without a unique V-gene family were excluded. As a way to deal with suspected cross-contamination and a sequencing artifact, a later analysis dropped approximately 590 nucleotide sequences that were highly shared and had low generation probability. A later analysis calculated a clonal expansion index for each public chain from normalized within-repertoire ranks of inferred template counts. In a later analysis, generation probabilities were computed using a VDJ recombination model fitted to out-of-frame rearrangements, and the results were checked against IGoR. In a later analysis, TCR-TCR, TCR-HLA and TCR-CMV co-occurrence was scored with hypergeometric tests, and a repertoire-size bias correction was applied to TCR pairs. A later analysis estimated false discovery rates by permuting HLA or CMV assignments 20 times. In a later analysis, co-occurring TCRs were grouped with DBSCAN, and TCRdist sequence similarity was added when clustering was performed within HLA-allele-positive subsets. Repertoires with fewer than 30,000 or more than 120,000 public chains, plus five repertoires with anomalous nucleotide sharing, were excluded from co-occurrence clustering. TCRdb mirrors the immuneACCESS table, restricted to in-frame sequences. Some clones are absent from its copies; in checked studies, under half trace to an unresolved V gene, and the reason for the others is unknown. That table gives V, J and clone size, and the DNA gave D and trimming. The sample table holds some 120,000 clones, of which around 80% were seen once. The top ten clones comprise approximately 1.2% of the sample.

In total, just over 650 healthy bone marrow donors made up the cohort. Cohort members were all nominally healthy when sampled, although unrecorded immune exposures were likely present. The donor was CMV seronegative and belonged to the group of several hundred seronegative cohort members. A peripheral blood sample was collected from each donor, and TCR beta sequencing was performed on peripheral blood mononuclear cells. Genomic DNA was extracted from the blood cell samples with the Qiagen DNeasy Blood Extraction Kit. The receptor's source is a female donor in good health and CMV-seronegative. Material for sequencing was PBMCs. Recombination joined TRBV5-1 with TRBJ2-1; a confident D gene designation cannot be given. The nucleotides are TGCGCCAGCAGCTTGTATCCCTACAATGAGCAGTTCTTC. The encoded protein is CASSLYPYNEQFF. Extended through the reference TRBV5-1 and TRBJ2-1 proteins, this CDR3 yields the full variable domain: KAGVTQTPRYLIKTRGQQVTLSCSPISGHRSVSWYQQTPGQGLQFLFEYFSETQRNKGNFPGRFSGRQFSNSRSEMNVSTLELGDSALYLCASSLYPYNEQFFGPGTRLTVL.